The 32 T cell receptor beta chains below all came from one sample that was sequenced in a study of neurological immune-mediated disorders. In TCRdb, the 5' RACE reads were re-called with MiXCR into one record per CDR3 protein. Counted here are about 62,000 distinct CDR3 sequences, around 4.8% occurring once; the ten biggest clones make up 3.4%. Material for sequencing was PBMCs. The receptor set was obtained from a woman aged 50 to 60 with multiple sclerosis.

This clonotype was seen at least ten times. The chain joins TRBV4-1 to TRBJ2-5; D may be TRBD2 (6 bases). Germline V lookup: CDR1 MGHRA, CDR2 YSYEKL. Trimming stripped 4 bases from V and 3 bases from J, with 15 bases between. The CDR3 sequence is 15 residues long. Here the CDR3 reads CASSPFHGGEETQYF. CDR3 DNA sequence: TGCGCCAGCAGCCCCTTTCATGGCGGGGAAGAGACCCAGTACTTC.

This clonotype has more than one count but fewer than ten. This chain connects TRBV7-2 to TRBJ2-3; 8 bases align to TRBD2. The V and J ends lost 6 bases and 7 bases, in that order; junction bases with no gene match: 9. In germline, CDR1 is SGHTA, CDR2 FQGNSA. The CDR3 spans 14 residues. CDR3 coding DNA: TGTGCCAGCAGTACGGCGGGACTAGTCCATACGCAGTATTTT. The encoded protein is CASSTAGLVHTQYF.

In this sample, this clonotype turned up many times. V gene TRBV29-1 combines with J gene TRBJ1-1; 9 bases agree with TRBD1. The CDR3 is 12 residues long. The V segment lost 3 bases and the J segment 7 bases; nucleotides outside the gene matches: 3. CDR1 and CDR2 (germline): SQVTM, ANQGSEA. The CDR3 nucleotides read TGCAGCGTTGATCCGGGACAGGGTGAAGCTTTCTTT. This codes for CSVDPGQGEAFF. Filled out from reference TRBV29-1 and TRBJ1-1, the complete variable domain reads SAVISQKPSRDICQRGTSLTIQCQVDSQVTMMFWYRQQPGQSLTLIATANQGSEATYESGFVIDKFPISRPNLTFSTLTVSNMSPEDSSIYLCSVDPGQGEAFFGQGTRLTVV.

At least ten counts were recorded for this clonotype. This chain links TRBV18 with TRBJ1-1; possible D gene TRBD1, 6 bases. CDR3 size: 15 residues. With 3 bases removed from V and 3 bases from J, the gap between germline ends came to 14 bases. Germline CDR1 KGHSH, CDR2 LQKENI. CDR3 sequence (DNA): TGTGCCAGCTCACCCGCGAGCCCAGGGGACACTGAAGCTTTCTTT. Its translation is CASSPASPGDTEAFF.

The J gene is TRBJ1-5, the V gene TRBV28, with a tentative D call TRBD1 (5 bases). Trimming cost V 4 bases and J 6 bases, with 19 bases left between them. This CDR3 contains 16 residues. Looked up from germline, CDR1 is MDHEN and CDR2 is SYDVKM. CDR3 region: CASSSTVIGRSQPQHF. The CDR3 bases are TGTGCCAGCAGTTCGACAGTTATCGGCCGTAGTCAGCCCCAGCATTTT.

The V call is TRBV5-1, the J call TRBJ2-5, with 8 bases that match TRBD2. V trimming: 0 bases; J trimming: 2 bases; junction bases outside the gene matches: 3. CDR1 is SGHRS, CDR2 YFSETQ, per germline. This CDR3 has 15 amino acids. CDR3 nucleotides: TGCGCCAGCAGCTTGGTGCCTAGCGGGCAAGAGACCCAGTACTTC. Protein sequence: CASSLVPSGQETQYF.

This clonotype was seen at least ten times. This rearrangement joins TRBV5-1 to TRBJ2-1, with D possibly TRBD2 on 5 matching bases. V lost 4 bases, J lost 7 bases, and 12 bases lay in between. The CDR3 is 13 amino acids. CDR1 and CDR2 (germline): SGHRS, YFSETQ. The CDR3 region is CASSPAEVNEQFF. CDR3 nucleotide sequence: TGCGCCAGCAGCCCGGCGGAGGTAAATGAGCAGTTCTTC.

This clonotype was recorded a few times. V usage is TRBV5-5 and J usage is TRBJ2-7; no clear D. The CDR3 is 13 amino acids. Trimming took 0 bases from V and 7 from J, leaving 11 bases between them. CDR1 and CDR2 from the germline V gene are SGHKS and YYEKEE (reference sequence). This chain's CDR3 is CASSLVESQEQYF. The CDR3 bases are TGTGCCAGCAGCTTGGTAGAATCCCAAGAGCAGTACTTC.

Points on this clonotype: It may be a read error: a sequence one base away is much more abundant. The gene calls are TRBV18 and TRBJ2-6; weak D call: TRBD1 (5 bases). The CDR3 consists of 17 residues. Germline CDR1 KGHSH, CDR2 LQKENI. The CDR3 DNA is TGTGCCAGCTCACCACCCGGCGGATACTCTGGGGCCAAAGTCCTGACTTTC. Its protein product is CASSPPGGYSGAKVLTF.

In its sample, this clonotype was seen many times. This rearrangement joins TRBV5-1 to TRBJ2-2; 7 nucleotides agree with TRBD1. Germline V gives CDR1 SGHRS, CDR2 YFSETQ. The V and J ends lost 4 bases and 0 bases, in that order; junction bases with no gene match: 3. This CDR3 has 15 residues. The CDR3 DNA reads as TGCGCCAGCAGCACCCAGGGGGCGAACACCGGGGAGCTGTTTTTT. It is translated as CASSTQGANTGELFF.

This clonotype was observed at least ten times. This chain joins TRBV5-5 and TRBJ2-5; 9 nucleotides match TRBD2. CDR1 and CDR2 (germline): SGHKS, YYEKEE (reference sequence). V shed 6 bases and J 1 base; nucleotides not matched to a gene: 7. CDR3 size: 15 residues. The CDR3 reads CASTAEGLAQETQYF. The DNA of the CDR3 is TGTGCCAGCACCGCAGAGGGACTAGCCCAAGAGACCCAGTACTTC.

This clonotype appeared many times. CDR3 nucleotides: TGTGCCAGCAGCTTCTGGACCAGCGGGACCGGGGAGCTGTTTTTT. Its translation is CASSFWTSGTGELFF. The chain joins TRBV7-3 to TRBJ2-2; a weak D match, TRBD2 (6 bases). This CDR3 comprises 15 residues. V lost 3 bases and J lost 5, with 13 bases in between. Germline V gene lookup returns CDR1 SGHTA and CDR2 FQGTGA.

This clonotype was seen at least ten times. The chain recombines TRBV20-1 with TRBJ2-5; 7 bases map to TRBD1. Germline V CDR1 and CDR2: DFQATT, SNEGSKA (reference sequence). The CDR3 totals 14 residues. V lost 6 bases to trimming and J lost 5 bases; unmatched junction nucleotides: 12. The CDR3, as DNA: TGCAGTGCAAGACGGGGACAGCCCCCGGAGACCCAGTACTTC. Encoded protein: CSARRGQPPETQYF.

This clonotype showed up many times. The gene calls are TRBV29-1 and TRBJ2-1; 7 bases are shared with TRBD2. Germline CDR1 SQVTM, CDR2 ANQGSEA. The CDR3 consists of 13 residues. J gave up 7 bases and V 6 bases, and 9 bases lay outside the gene matches. CDR3 DNA sequence: TGCAGCGTGGAGACCGGGGGGTCTAATGAGCAGTTCTTC. This sequence encodes CSVETGGSNEQFF.

This clonotype ranks as medium-sized (0.01 to 0.1%). The chain recombines TRBV5-1 with TRBJ2-6, with D perhaps assigned TRBD1 or TRBD2 (5 bases each). The germline V and J ends were trimmed by 0 bases and 1 base, with 5 bases remaining between them. CDR1 is SGHRS and CDR2 is YFSETQ in the germline V gene. This CDR3 comprises 15 residues. The CDR3 sequence: CASSLGGSGANVLTF. The CDR3 region has the DNA TGCGCCAGCAGCTTGGGGGGGTCTGGGGCCAACGTCCTGACTTTC.

Only a few counts were recorded for this clonotype. Germline is not matched at one junction end, which may reflect a read error. This chain joins TRBV6-2 or TRBV6-3 and TRBJ2-7; D may correspond to TRBD1 or TRBD2 (5 bases each). Germline V gene sequence: CDR1 MNHEY, CDR2 SVGEGT. This CDR3 region has 13 residues. The CDR3 reads CAGSSGPNYEQYF. The CDR3, as DNA: TGTGCCGGCAGTTCGGGACCAAACTACGAGCAGTACTTC.

Ten or more counts support this clonotype. The V call is TRBV4-1, the J call TRBJ2-3; TRBD2 agrees at 10 bases. The V and J ends lost 0 bases and 0 bases, in that order; junction bases with no gene match: 3. This CDR3 has 17 amino acids. Germline V gene lookup returns CDR1 MGHRA and CDR2 YSYEKL. The CDR3 is CASSQEPSGGSTDTQYF. The CDR3 nucleotides are TGCGCCAGCAGCCAAGAACCTAGCGGGGGAAGCACAGATACGCAGTATTTT.

This clonotype was found many times. The chain employs TRBV18 and TRBJ1-5, with D possibly being TRBD1 (5 bases). Germline CDR1 and CDR2: KGHSH and LQKENI. Trimming removed 6 bases at V and 1 base at J, with 13 bases between. The length of the CDR3 is 15 residues. The CDR3 sequence: CASSAGSGSNQPQHF. The CDR3 DNA reads as TGTGCCAGCTCGGCAGGGTCCGGGAGCAATCAGCCCCAGCATTTT.

This clonotype was counted many times. J is TRBJ1-6 and V is TRBV7-3; TRBD1 aligns across 7 bases. V lost 1 base, J lost 7 bases, and 4 bases stayed unmatched. CDR1 is SGHTA, CDR2 FQGTGA, per germline. The CDR3 is 15 residues long. The CDR3 DNA sequence: TGTGCCAGCAGCTTAAGCCGACAGGGCAATTCACCCCTCCACTTT. Translating it yields CASSLSRQGNSPLHF.

This clonotype came up many times. V and J are TRBV10-3 and TRBJ2-5, with 8 bases matching TRBD1. CDR1 ENHRY and CDR2 SYGVKD come from the germline V gene. The length of the CDR3 is 12 residues. The junction had 2 bases not matched to a gene; V was cut back by 6 bases and J by 5 bases. The CDR3 here is CAIRGDRETQYF. CDR3 coding DNA: TGTGCCATCAGAGGGGACAGGGAGACCCAGTACTTC.

This clonotype appeared many times. This chain joins TRBV11-2 and TRBJ2-1; D ambiguous. V was pared by 0 bases and J by 0 bases, with 6 bases between. Germline V CDR1 and CDR2: SGHAT, FQNNGV. The CDR3 has 15 amino acids. The CDR3 loop is CASSLDPTSYNEQFF. The CDR3 nucleotides are TGTGCCAGCAGCTTAGATCCTACCTCCTACAATGAGCAGTTCTTC.

By share, this clonotype counts as medium-sized. Here the CDR3 reads CASSLDSTDTQYF. In DNA, the CDR3 is TGCGCCAGCAGCTTGGACAGCACAGATACGCAGTATTTT. The chain has TRBV5-1 and TRBJ2-3, with D unclear. Trimming cost V 0 bases and J 0 bases, with 2 bases left between them. Germline values: CDR1 SGHRS, CDR2 YFSETQ. The CDR3 is made up of 13 amino acids. The entire variable domain, with the rest obtained from reference TRBV5-1 and TRBJ2-3, is as follows: KAGVTQTPRYLIKTRGQQVTLSCSPISGHRSVSWYQQTPGQGLQFLFEYFSETQRNKGNFPGRFSGRQFSNSRSEMNVSTLELGDSALYLCASSLDSTDTQYFGPGTRLTVL.

This clonotype has ten or more counts. This rearrangement joins TRBV5-1 to TRBJ2-5; D uncertain. V lost 5 bases to trimming and J lost 5 bases, with 13 bases between them. The germline CDR1 and CDR2 sequences are SGHRS and YFSETQ. The CDR3 is 13 residues long. As DNA, the CDR3 is TGCGCCAGCAGTCATGACACTTCGGAGACCCAGTACTTC. It yields the protein CASSHDTSETQYF.

This clonotype has a count of ten or more. The CDR3 spells CASSQNRPYEQYF. The CDR3 DNA reads as TGTGCCAGCAGTCAAAACAGACCCTACGAGCAGTACTTC. The chain employs TRBV12-3 or TRBV12-4 and TRBJ2-7; unclear D gene. CDR3 size: 13 residues. Trimming pared 5 bases from V and 2 bases from J, leaving 10 bases between.

About this clonotype itself: A much larger clonotype is one base distant, so this may be a read error. V usage is TRBV12-3 or TRBV12-4 and J usage is TRBJ1-2, with no clear D. The V end lost 5 bases, the J end lost 7 bases, and 11 bases lay between the germline ends. The CDR3 sequence is 12 residues long. CDR3 sequence reads: CASSTHSVGYTF. DNA of the CDR3: TGTGCCAGCAGTACCCACTCAGTTGGCTACACCTTC.

The chain recombines TRBV11-1 with TRBJ2-2; 7 bases are a match to TRBD1. Germline V lookup: CDR1 SGHAT, CDR2 FQDESV (reference sequence). V lost 5 bases, J lost 5 bases, and 8 bases stayed unmatched. The CDR3 has 15 amino acids. Here the CDR3 reads CASSTRTGGTGELFF. CDR3 sequence (DNA): TGTGCCAGCAGCACCCGGACAGGTGGGACCGGGGAGCTGTTTTTT.

Many counts were recorded for this clonotype. The chain carries TRBV5-1 and TRBJ2-1, with unresolved D. Per the germline V gene, CDR1 is SGHRS and CDR2 is YFSETQ. V was pared by 2 bases and J by 10 bases, with 10 bases between. The CDR3 contains 12 residues. The CDR3 region has the DNA TGCGCCAGCAGCTTCCGAGTCGGCGAGCAGTTCTTC. Encoded protein: CASSFRVGEQFF.

Many counts were recorded for this clonotype. The chain carries TRBV7-2 and TRBJ2-5; D might be TRBD1 or TRBD2, each matching 6 bases. V lost 5 bases, J lost 4 bases, and 14 bases lay in between. CDR3 length: 14 amino acids. Looked up from germline, CDR1 is SGHTA and CDR2 is FQGNSA. The CDR3 DNA sequence: TGTGCCAGCAGCCGGAGGGGACAAACAGAGACCCAGTACTTC. Amino acid sequence: CASSRRGQTETQYF.

This clonotype has a count of ten or more. The chain joins TRBV20-1 to TRBJ1-6; no reliable D call. V dropped 0 bases and J dropped 10 bases, with 13 bases sitting between them. Germline V gene data show CDR1 as DFQATT and CDR2 as SNEGSKA (reference sequence). The CDR3 extends over 14 amino acids. In DNA form, the CDR3 reads TGCAGTGCTAGAGAAGCCGGGGATCTATCACCCCTCCACTTT. This translates into CSAREAGDLSPLHF.

This clonotype was seen ten or more times. The rearrangement links TRBV28 to TRBJ1-5, with D unresolved. Trimming cost V 6 bases and J 7 bases, with 13 bases left between them. Germline assignment: CDR1 MDHEN and CDR2 SYDVKM. CDR3 length: 13 amino acids. The CDR3 reads CASSPTGSQPQHF. The CDR3 DNA follows: TGTGCCAGCAGCCCCACGGGGAGCCAGCCCCAGCATTTT.

This clonotype was counted ten times or more. The V and J genes are TRBV12-3 or TRBV12-4 and TRBJ2-1; D is uncertain. The CDR3 has 14 amino acids. V dropped 0 bases and J dropped 9 bases, with 12 bases sitting between them. The chain's CDR3 is CASSLANLVSEQFF. The CDR3 DNA follows: TGTGCCAGCAGTTTAGCGAATCTAGTCTCTGAGCAGTTCTTC.

Ten or more counts support this clonotype. The gene calls are TRBV29-1 and TRBJ2-3; 11 positions match TRBD1. J gave up 5 bases and V 4 bases, and 5 bases lay outside the gene matches. CDR3 length equals 14 residues. CDR1 is SQVTM, CDR2 ANQGSEA, per germline. This CDR3 is CSVGWDRGRDTQYF. The CDR3 nucleotides are TGCAGCGTTGGATGGGACAGGGGGAGAGATACGCAGTATTTT.